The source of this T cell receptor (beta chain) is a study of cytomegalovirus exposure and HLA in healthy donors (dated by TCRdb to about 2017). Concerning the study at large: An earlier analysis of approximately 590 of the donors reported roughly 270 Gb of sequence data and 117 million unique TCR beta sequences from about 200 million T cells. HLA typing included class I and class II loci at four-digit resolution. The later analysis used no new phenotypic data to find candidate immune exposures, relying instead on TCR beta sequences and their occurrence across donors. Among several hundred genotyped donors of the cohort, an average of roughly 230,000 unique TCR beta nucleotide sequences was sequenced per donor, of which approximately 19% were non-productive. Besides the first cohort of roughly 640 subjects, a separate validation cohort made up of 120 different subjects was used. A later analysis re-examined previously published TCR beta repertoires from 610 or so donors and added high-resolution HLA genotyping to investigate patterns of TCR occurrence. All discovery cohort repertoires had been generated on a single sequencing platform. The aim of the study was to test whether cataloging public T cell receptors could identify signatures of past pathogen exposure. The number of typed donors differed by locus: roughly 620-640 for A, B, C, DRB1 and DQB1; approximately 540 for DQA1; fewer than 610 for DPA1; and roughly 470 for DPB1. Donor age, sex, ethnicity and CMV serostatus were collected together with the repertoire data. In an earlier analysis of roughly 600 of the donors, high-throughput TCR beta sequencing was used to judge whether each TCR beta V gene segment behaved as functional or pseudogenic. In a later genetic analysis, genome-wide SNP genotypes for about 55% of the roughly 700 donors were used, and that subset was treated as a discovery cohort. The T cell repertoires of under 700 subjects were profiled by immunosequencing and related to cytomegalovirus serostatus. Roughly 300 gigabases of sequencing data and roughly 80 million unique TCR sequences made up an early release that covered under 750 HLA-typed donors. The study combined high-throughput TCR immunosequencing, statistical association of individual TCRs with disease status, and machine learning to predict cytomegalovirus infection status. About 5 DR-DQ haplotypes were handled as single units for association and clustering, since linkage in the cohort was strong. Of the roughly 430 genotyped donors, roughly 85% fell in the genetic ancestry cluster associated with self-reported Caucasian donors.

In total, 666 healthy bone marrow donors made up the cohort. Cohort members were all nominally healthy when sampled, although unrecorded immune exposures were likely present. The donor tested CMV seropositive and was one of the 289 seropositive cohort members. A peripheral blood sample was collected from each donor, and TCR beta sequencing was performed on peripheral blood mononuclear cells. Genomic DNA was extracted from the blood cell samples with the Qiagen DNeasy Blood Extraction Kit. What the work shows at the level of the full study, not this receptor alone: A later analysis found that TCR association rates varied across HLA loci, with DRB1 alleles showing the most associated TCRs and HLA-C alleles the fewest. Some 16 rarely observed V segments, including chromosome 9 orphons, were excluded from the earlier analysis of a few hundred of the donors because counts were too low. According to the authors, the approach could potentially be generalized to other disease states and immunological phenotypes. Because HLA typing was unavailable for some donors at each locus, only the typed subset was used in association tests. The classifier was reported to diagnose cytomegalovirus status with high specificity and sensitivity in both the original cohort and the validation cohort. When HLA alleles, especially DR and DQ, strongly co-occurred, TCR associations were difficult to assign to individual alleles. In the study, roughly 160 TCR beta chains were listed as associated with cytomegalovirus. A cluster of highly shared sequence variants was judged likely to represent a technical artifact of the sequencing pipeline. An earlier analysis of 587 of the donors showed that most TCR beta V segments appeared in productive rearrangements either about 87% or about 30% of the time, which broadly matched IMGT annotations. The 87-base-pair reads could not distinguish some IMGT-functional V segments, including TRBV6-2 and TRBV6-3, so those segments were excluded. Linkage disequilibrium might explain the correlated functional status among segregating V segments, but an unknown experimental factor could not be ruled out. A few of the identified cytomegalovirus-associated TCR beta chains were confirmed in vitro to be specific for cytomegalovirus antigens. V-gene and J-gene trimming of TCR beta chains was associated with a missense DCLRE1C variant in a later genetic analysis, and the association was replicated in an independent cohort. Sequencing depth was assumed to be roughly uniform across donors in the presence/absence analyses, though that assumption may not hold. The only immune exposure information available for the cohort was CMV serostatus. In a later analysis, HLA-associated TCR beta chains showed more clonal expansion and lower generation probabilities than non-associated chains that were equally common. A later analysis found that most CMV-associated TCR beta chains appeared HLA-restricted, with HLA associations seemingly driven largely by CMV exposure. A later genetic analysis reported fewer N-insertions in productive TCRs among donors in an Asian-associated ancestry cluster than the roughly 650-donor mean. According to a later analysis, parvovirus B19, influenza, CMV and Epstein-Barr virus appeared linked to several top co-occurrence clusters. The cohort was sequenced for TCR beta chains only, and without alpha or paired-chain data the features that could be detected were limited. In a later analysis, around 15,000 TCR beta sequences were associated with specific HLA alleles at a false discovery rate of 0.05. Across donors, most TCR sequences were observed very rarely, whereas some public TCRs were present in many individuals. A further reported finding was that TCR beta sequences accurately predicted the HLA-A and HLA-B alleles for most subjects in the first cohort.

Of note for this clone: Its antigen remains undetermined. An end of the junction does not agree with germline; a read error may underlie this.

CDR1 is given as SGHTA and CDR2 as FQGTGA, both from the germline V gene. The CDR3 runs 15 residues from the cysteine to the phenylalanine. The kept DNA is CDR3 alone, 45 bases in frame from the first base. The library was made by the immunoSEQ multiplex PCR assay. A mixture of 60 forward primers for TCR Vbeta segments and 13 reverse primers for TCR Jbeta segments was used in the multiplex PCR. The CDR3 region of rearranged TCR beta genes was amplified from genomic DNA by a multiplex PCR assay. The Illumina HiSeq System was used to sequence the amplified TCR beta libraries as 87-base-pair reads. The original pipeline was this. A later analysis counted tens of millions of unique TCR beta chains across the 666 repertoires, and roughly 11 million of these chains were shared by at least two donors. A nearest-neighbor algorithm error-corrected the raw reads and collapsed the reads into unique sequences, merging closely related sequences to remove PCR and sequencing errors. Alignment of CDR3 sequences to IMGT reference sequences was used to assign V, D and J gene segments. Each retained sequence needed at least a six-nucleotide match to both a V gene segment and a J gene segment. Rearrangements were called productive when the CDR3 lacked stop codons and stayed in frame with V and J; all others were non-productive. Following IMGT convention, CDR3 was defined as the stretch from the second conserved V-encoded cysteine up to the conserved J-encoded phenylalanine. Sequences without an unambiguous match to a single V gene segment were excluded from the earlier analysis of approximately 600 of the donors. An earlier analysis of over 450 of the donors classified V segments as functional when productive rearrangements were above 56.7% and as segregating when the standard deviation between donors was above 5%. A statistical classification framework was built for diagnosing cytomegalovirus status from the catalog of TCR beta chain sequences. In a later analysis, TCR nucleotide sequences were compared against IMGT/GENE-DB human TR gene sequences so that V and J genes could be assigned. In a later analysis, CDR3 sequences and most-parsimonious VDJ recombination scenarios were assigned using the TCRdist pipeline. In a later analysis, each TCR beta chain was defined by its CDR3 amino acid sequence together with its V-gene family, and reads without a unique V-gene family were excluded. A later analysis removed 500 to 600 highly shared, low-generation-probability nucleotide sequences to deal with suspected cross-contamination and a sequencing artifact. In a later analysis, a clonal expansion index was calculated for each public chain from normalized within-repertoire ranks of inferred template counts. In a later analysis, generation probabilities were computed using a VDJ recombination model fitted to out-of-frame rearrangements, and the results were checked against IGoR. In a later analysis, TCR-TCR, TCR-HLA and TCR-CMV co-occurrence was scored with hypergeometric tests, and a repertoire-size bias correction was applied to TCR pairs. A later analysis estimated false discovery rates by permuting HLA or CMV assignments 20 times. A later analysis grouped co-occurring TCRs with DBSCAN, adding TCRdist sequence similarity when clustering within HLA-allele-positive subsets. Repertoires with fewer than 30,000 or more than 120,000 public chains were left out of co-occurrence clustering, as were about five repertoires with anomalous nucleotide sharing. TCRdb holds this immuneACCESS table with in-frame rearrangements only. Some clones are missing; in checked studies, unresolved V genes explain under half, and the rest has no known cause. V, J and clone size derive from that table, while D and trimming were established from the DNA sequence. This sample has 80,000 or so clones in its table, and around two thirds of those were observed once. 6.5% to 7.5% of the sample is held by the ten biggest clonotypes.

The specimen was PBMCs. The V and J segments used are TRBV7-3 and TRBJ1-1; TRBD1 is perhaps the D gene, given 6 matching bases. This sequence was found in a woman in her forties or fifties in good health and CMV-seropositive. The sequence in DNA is TGTGCCAGCAGCCCTGGGGGGGCGAGAGACACTGAAGTTTTCTTT. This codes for CASSPGGARDTEVFF.